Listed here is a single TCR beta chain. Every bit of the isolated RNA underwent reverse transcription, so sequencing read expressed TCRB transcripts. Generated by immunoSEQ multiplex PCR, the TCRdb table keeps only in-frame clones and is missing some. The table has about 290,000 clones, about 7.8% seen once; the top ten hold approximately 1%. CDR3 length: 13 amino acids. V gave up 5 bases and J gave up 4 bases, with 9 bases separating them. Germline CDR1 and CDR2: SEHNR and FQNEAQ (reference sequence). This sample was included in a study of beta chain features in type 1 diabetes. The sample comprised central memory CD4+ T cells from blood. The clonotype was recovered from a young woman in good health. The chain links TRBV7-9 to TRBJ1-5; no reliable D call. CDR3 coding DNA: TGTGCCAGCAGCAATTCGGGTAATCAGCCCCAGCATTTT. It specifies CASSNSGNQPQHF.